Listed below are T cell receptor beta chains from one sample, sequenced in a study of T cells in Graves' hyperthyroidism and ophthalmopathy. TCRdb analysed the multiplex PCR reads with MiXCR anew, one entry per CDR3 protein. The sample carries more than 550,000 distinct CDR3 sequences, about 45% recorded once. The specimen sequenced was peripheral blood or thyroid tissue (not recorded which). These receptors all stem from an adult man with Graves' disease, either hyperthyroidism or ophthalmopathy (not recorded which). CDR3s include the opening cysteine and the closing phenylalanine or tryptophan. Each record gives: clone size, D gene, J gene, V gene, CDR3 protein, CDR3 DNA. The D gene is left open where the match is weak. Clone size appears in some rows only: once, few, many, or a class for an expanded clone.

>many|-|TRBJ1-4|TRBV10-3
CAISDPTPANEKLFF
TGTGCCATCAGTGATCCGACACCAGCTAATGAAAAACTGTTTTTT
>many|-|TRBJ2-2|TRBV29-1
CSVEEGSGGGELFF
TGCAGCGTTGAAGAGGGTAGTGGTGGCGGGGAGCTGTTTTTT
>many|TRBD1|TRBJ1-1|TRBV29-1
CSVAQGADMRAEAFF
TGCAGCGTTGCTCAGGGGGCAGATATGCGTGCTGAAGCTTTCTTT
>-|-|TRBJ2-7|TRBV10-3
CAISVGGNAHGFYEQYF
TGTGCCATCAGTGTGGGGGGAAACGCACACGGGTTCTACGAGCAGTACTTC
>many|TRBD1|TRBJ1-4|TRBV2
CASRGQGKTNEKLFF
TGTGCCAGCAGAGGACAGGGCAAAACTAATGAAAAACTGTTTTTT
>-|-|TRBJ1-1|TRBV5-5
CASSSPGGAGTEAFF
TGTGCCAGCAGTTCCCCGGGGGGAGCGGGCACTGAAGCTTTCTTT
>-|TRBD1|TRBJ1-2|TRBV25-1
CASRNDRGTAADYTF
TGTGCCAGCAGAAATGACAGGGGGACAGCGGCAGACTACACCTTC
>few|TRBD1|TRBJ1-1|TRBV20-1
CSARVDRWATEAFF
TGCAGTGCTAGGGTGGACAGGTGGGCCACTGAAGCTTTCTTT
>-|TRBD1|TRBJ1-4|TRBV2
CASSLQGANTEKLFF
TGTGCCAGCAGCCTACAGGGGGCGAACACTGAAAAACTGTTTTTT
>-|-|TRBJ1-1|TRBV7-6
CASSLGGLNTEASF
TGTGCCAGCAGCTTAGGAGGTTTGAACACTGAAGCTTCCTTT
>many|-|TRBJ2-5|TRBV29-1
CSVEDFSRGAQYF
TGCAGCGTTGAAGACTTTTCACGCGGAGCCCAGTACTTC
>few|-|TRBJ2-6|TRBV24-1
CASRQRTSSGANVLTF
TGTGCCAGTAGACAGAGAACCTCCTCTGGGGCCAACGTCCTGACTTTC
>-|-|TRBJ2-7|TRBV7-3
CASSRPGDDYEQYF
TGTGCCAGCAGCCGCCCCGGGGACGACTACGAGCAGTACTTC
>few|TRBD1|TRBJ2-7|TRBV20-1
CSAIGQAQPYEQYF
TGCAGTGCCATCGGACAGGCACAACCCTACGAGCAGTACTTC
>few|TRBD1|TRBJ1-2|TRBV9
CASSQRTGTSYTF
TGTGCCAGCAGCCAGAGGACAGGGACTAGCTACACCTTC
>-|TRBD1|TRBJ1-5|TRBV24-1
CATSETGQGSNQPQHF
TGTGCCACCAGTGAGACGGGACAGGGCAGCAATCAGCCCCAGCATTTT
>-|-|TRBJ1-3|TRBV19
CASSLNGLGNTIYF
TGTGCCAGTAGCCTAAATGGATTGGGAAACACCATATATTTT
>-|-|TRBJ1-3|TRBV4-1
CASSQVGGSGNTTYF
TGCGCCAGCAGCCAAGTTGGGGGTTCTGGAAACACCACATATTTT
>few|-|TRBJ1-6|TRBV19
CASRSGSSPLHF
TGTGCCAGTAGATCAGGGAGTTCACCCCTCCACTTT
>-|-|TRBJ2-2|TRBV10-3
CAISESGGLFF
TGTGCCATCAGTGAGTCCGGGGGGCTGTTTTTT
>few|TRBD1|TRBJ1-3|TRBV5-1
CASSFGTEGNTIYF
TGCGCCAGCAGCTTCGGGACAGAAGGAAACACCATATATTTT
>-|TRBD1|TRBJ1-1|TRBV7-3
CASRSGTGVAEAFF
TGTGCCAGCAGATCCGGGACAGGGGTCGCTGAAGCTTTCTTT
>-|TRBD1|TRBJ2-5|TRBV7-2
CASSNGDRGFGKTQYF
TGTGCCAGCAGCAACGGGGACAGGGGGTTTGGAAAGACCCAGTACTTC
>many|-|TRBJ1-6|TRBV7-9
CASSLDHNSYNSPLHF
TGTGCCAGCAGCTTAGATCACAACTCCTATAATTCACCCCTCCACTTT
>-|TRBD1|TRBJ2-5|TRBV9
CASSRRTGETQYF
TGTGCCAGCAGCCGACGGACAGGGGAGACCCAGTACTTC
>-|-|TRBJ2-7|TRBV9
CASSLQRAPTYEQYF
TGTGCCAGCAGCTTACAAAGGGCCCCTACCTACGAGCAGTACTTC
>few|TRBD2|TRBJ2-7|TRBV11-2
CASSLRLAEPYEQYF
TGTGCCAGCAGCTTAAGACTAGCGGAGCCCTACGAGCAGTACTTC
>few|-|TRBJ2-7|TRBV6-5
CASSFSQQGNSYEQYF
TGTGCCAGCAGTTTCTCCCAACAGGGAAACTCCTACGAGCAGTACTTC
>-|TRBD2|TRBJ2-5|TRBV20-1
CSANGGLAGVGETQYF
TGCAGTGCAAATGGGGGACTAGCGGGAGTGGGGGAGACCCAGTACTTC